A single sample gave rise to the 15 T cell receptor beta chains below, sequenced in a study of STAT3 mutations in large granular lymphocyte leukemia. For these receptors, no antigen is known. The study, taken as a whole, reports: At least one immunodominant TCR beta clonotype appeared in every T-cell large granular lymphocyte leukemia patient.

TCRdb's table, derived via immunoSEQ multiplex PCR, lists solely in-frame clones and lacks some. This table holds around 10,000 clones, 85% to 90% found once. Sequencing input: peripheral blood mononuclear cells. These receptors originate from a man aged 55 to 70 with T-cell large granular lymphocyte leukemia. Some clones in this sample may be carry-over from other donors' samples.

The sample holds a few counts of this clone. The chain links TRBV11-2 to TRBJ2-1; 11 bases match TRBD2. The CDR3 contains 17 residues. The V and J ends lost 5 bases and 0 bases, in that order; junction bases with no gene match: 6. Germline V lookup: CDR1 SGHAT, CDR2 FQNNGV. CDR3 in amino acids: CASSAGLAASSYNEQFF. The DNA for the CDR3 is TGTGCCAGCAGCGCGGGACTAGCGGCAAGCTCCTACAATGAGCAGTTCTTC.

Concerning this clone itself: The sample holds other DNA sequences that translate to the same CDR3. V gene TRBV7-9 combines with J gene TRBJ2-5, with D hard to call. This CDR3 is built from 11 residues. Trimming took off 3 bases at V and 5 bases at J, with 4 bases between the two ends. Germline V lookup: CDR1 SEHNR, CDR2 FQNEAQ (reference sequence). CDR3 DNA: TGTGCCAGCAGCTTCAGTGAGACCCAGTACTTC. It yields the protein CASSFSETQYF.

J is TRBJ2-1 and V is TRBV9; D tentatively fits TRBD1 or TRBD2 (6 bases each). The CDR3 loop spans 14 amino acids. V lost 3 bases and J lost 9, with 16 bases in between. CDR1 SGDLS and CDR2 YYNGEE come from the germline V gene. The CDR3 DNA follows: TGTGCCAGCAGCGCGGAGGGGGTCTCCATTGAGCAGTTCTTC. Its protein is CASSAEGVSIEQFF.

This clone was detected once. The gene calls are TRBV7-8 and TRBJ1-1; D not certain. V was pared by 1 base and J by 6 bases, with 12 bases between. The CDR3 runs to 14 residues. Germline V lookup: CDR1 SGHVS, CDR2 FQNEAQ. CDR3 DNA: TGTGCCAGCAGCTTAGGGGGTGGTTTTTCTGAAGCTTTCTTT. Its translation is CASSLGGGFSEAFF.

The chain employs TRBV7-2 and TRBJ1-5; D gene ambiguous. The germline V gene has CDR1 SGHTA and CDR2 FQGNSA. This CDR3 spans 13 amino acids. V lost 2 bases and J lost 3, with 5 bases in between. DNA for the CDR3: TGTGCCAGCAGCTTAATCGACAATCAGCCCCAGCATTTT. It is translated as CASSLIDNQPQHF.

The chain couples TRBV7-2 to TRBJ2-4, with D unclear. Per germline, CDR1 SGHTA and CDR2 FQGNSA. Trimming cost V 0 bases and J 8 bases, with 8 bases left between them. The CDR3 is 13 amino acids. The chain's CDR3 is CASSLAGWDIQYF. CDR3 coding DNA: TGTGCCAGCAGCTTAGCGGGATGGGACATTCAGTACTTC.

This rearrangement joins TRBV5-5 to TRBJ2-7; D not resolved. The CDR3 spans 14 residues. Germline V gene data show CDR1 as SGHKS and CDR2 as YYEKEE (reference sequence). V lost 0 bases to trimming and J lost 0 bases, with 7 bases between them. CDR3 bases: TGTGCCAGCAGCTTGGCCAGCGCCTCCTACGAGCAGTACTTC. Amino acids: CASSLASASYEQYF.

This clone was counted once. The chain has TRBV10-3 and TRBJ2-2, with 10 nucleotides matching TRBD1. The CDR3 sequence is 14 residues long. V gave up 4 bases and J gave up 6 bases; unmatched junction bases: 2. CDR1 is ENHRY, CDR2 SYGVKD, per germline. In DNA, the CDR3 is TGTGCCATCAGTGGTGGGACAGGGGCCGGGGAGCTGTTTTTT. Residues: CAISGGTGAGELFF.

This chain links TRBV30 with TRBJ1-3; 8 nucleotides match TRBD1. Germline CDR1 reads GTSNPN; CDR2 reads SVGIG (reference sequence). J gave up 0 bases and V 2 bases, and 12 bases lay outside the gene matches. The CDR3 runs 18 residues. This CDR3 is CAWSRYGTGEISGNTIYF. The CDR3 region has the DNA TGTGCCTGGAGTAGGTACGGGACAGGCGAGATCTCTGGAAACACCATATATTTT.

V and J are TRBV7-3 and TRBJ2-2; D is unclear. The CDR3 totals 12 residues. Germline V gene lookup returns CDR1 SGHTA and CDR2 FQGTGA. The V end lost 5 bases, the J end lost 6 bases, and 7 bases lay between the germline ends. CDR3 nucleotide sequence: TGTGCCAGCAGCCAGGCCGCCGGGGAGCTGTTTTTT. It is translated as CASSQAAGELFF.

The chain recombines TRBV5-1 with TRBJ2-7; D is unclear. Germline V gene lookup returns CDR1 SGHRS and CDR2 YFSETQ. The CDR3 is made up of 14 amino acids. V lost 0 bases, J lost 5 bases, and 12 bases lay in between. The CDR3, as DNA: TGCGCCAGCAGCTTGGATGCCAGGTCCAACGAGCAGTACTTC. This sequence encodes CASSLDARSNEQYF.

The rearrangement joins TRBV29-1 to TRBJ2-7; 9 nucleotides line up with TRBD1. This CDR3 spans 11 amino acids. V trimming: 7 bases; J trimming: 4 bases; junction bases outside the gene matches: 2. Germline-derived CDR1 and CDR2 are SQVTM and ANQGSEA. The CDR3 region is CSADRGYEQYF. The CDR3 region has the DNA TGCAGCGCTGACAGGGGGTACGAGCAGTACTTC.

This clone was detected only once. J is TRBJ2-7 and V is TRBV7-9; D gene unclear. CDR3 length equals 15 residues. The germline V and J ends were trimmed by 4 bases and 0 bases, with 13 bases remaining between them. The V gene's germline CDR1 is SEHNR and CDR2 FQNEAQ (reference sequence). CDR3 nucleotide sequence: TGTGCCAGCAGCTCCCGGACGGTCACCTCCTACGAGCAGTACTTC. Amino acids: CASSSRTVTSYEQYF.

For the CDR3, the DNA is TGTGCCTCCCAGGGGGGTGAAGGGGCCAACGTCCTGACTTTC. This encodes CASQGGEGANVLTF. The chain carries TRBV6-5 and TRBJ2-6, with a possible D match to TRBD1 (7 bases). V shed 11 bases and J shed 4 bases, with 15 bases lying between them. Germline CDR1 is MNHEY and CDR2 is SVGAGI. This CDR3 is built from 14 residues.

This clone was counted a single time. The rearrangement joins TRBV19 to TRBJ2-3; D remains unclear. V was cut by 5 bases and J by 5 bases, with 8 bases left in between. Germline assignment: CDR1 LNHDA and CDR2 SQIVND (reference sequence). The CDR3 loop spans 12 amino acids. The CDR3 DNA follows: TGTGCCAGTAGTCCCCTGAAAGATACGCAGTATTTT. It yields the protein CASSPLKDTQYF.